A selection of T cell receptor beta chains follows, all from one sample in a study of CD8+CD57+ T cells in acquired aplastic anemia. TCRdb re-derived calls from the reads in MiXCR, one entry per CDR3 protein. The sample includes 200,000 to 250,000 distinct CDR3 sequences, approximately 35% of them seen just once. Sequenced sample: sorted CD4+, CD8+, or CD8+CD57+ T cells (not recorded which) from PBMCs. The source is a human donor in good health, serving as a control. CDR3s include the opening cysteine and the closing phenylalanine or tryptophan. D genes are given only for firm matches. A clone size is listed for some rows: how often the clone was seen (once, few, many), or a class if it is expanded.

v_call: TRBV29-1; j_call: TRBJ2-3; d_call: TRBD2; clone_size: many; cdr3_aa: CSVERLASDTQYF; cdr3_nt: TGCAGCGTTGAGAGACTAGCGTCGGATACGCAGTATTTT
v_call: TRBV2; j_call: TRBJ2-5; d_call: TRBD1; clone_size: many; cdr3_aa: CASSEQGQGQETQYF; cdr3_nt: TGTGCCAGCAGTGAACAGGGACAGGGCCAAGAGACCCAGTACTTC
v_call: TRBV2; j_call: TRBJ1-5; d_call: .; clone_size: .; cdr3_aa: CASSPGTASETQHF; cdr3_nt: TGTGCCAGCAGCCCTGGGACGGCCAGCGAGACCCAGCATTTT
v_call: TRBV2; j_call: TRBJ1-1; d_call: TRBD1; clone_size: many; cdr3_aa: CASSRRMTGGYTEAFF; cdr3_nt: TGTGCCAGCAGTCGCCGGATGACAGGGGGCTACACTGAAGCTTTCTTT
v_call: TRBV18; j_call: TRBJ1-4; d_call: .; clone_size: .; cdr3_aa: CASSTGLDEKLFF; cdr3_nt: TGTGCCAGCTCCACTGGGCTGGACGAAAAACTGTTTTTT
v_call: TRBV29-1; j_call: TRBJ2-7; d_call: .; clone_size: few; cdr3_aa: CSVVGGHSYEQYF; cdr3_nt: TGCAGCGTTGTCGGCGGTCACTCCTACGAGCAGTACTTC
v_call: TRBV6-1; j_call: TRBJ1-1; d_call: .; clone_size: .; cdr3_aa: CASYSGTTLNEAFF; cdr3_nt: TGTGCCAGCTACTCAGGGACTACCCTCAACGAAGCTTTCTTT
v_call: TRBV9; j_call: TRBJ2-5; d_call: TRBD2; clone_size: many; cdr3_aa: CASSVAGGRARETQYF; cdr3_nt: TGTGCCAGCAGCGTAGCTGGCGGGAGGGCTCGGGAGACCCAGTACTTC
v_call: TRBV11-2; j_call: TRBJ2-2; d_call: .; clone_size: .; cdr3_aa: CASSLRGSRGGRDTGELFF; cdr3_nt: TGTGCCAGCAGCTTGAGAGGTTCTAGAGGGGGGCGTGACACCGGGGAGCTGTTTTTT
v_call: TRBV2; j_call: TRBJ1-5; d_call: .; clone_size: many; cdr3_aa: CASSEARDSNQPQHF; cdr3_nt: TGTGCCAGCAGTGAAGCGCGGGACAGCAATCAGCCCCAGCATTTT
v_call: TRBV29-1; j_call: TRBJ2-1; d_call: .; clone_size: .; cdr3_aa: CQQCCSLRNDEQFF; cdr3_nt: TGCCAGCAGTGCTGCTCATTGAGGAACGATGAGCAGTTCTTC
v_call: TRBV24-1; j_call: TRBJ2-1; d_call: TRBD2; clone_size: many; cdr3_aa: CATSDSLPTSGRYDEQFF; cdr3_nt: TGTGCCACCAGTGATTCCCTACCGACTAGCGGGAGATACGATGAGCAGTTCTTC
v_call: TRBV29-1; j_call: TRBJ2-7; d_call: .; clone_size: .; cdr3_aa: CSVGEASNRYGQYF; cdr3_nt: TGCAGCGTTGGGGAAGCTAGCAATCGCTACGGGCAGTACTTC
v_call: TRBV5-5; j_call: TRBJ1-5; d_call: TRBD1; clone_size: .; cdr3_aa: CASSPDRAHRPQHF; cdr3_nt: TGTGCCAGCAGCCCAGACAGGGCGCATCGACCCCAGCATTTT
v_call: TRBV29-1; j_call: TRBJ1-3; d_call: .; clone_size: .; cdr3_aa: CSVVRAGNTIYF; cdr3_nt: TGCAGCGTAGTAAGGGCTGGAAACACCATATATTTT
v_call: TRBV25-1; j_call: TRBJ2-3; d_call: .; clone_size: .; cdr3_aa: CASSELGAGDTQYF; cdr3_nt: TGTGCCAGCAGTGAATTGGGGGCCGGAGATACGCAGTATTTT
v_call: TRBV19; j_call: TRBJ1-6; d_call: .; clone_size: many; cdr3_aa: CASSAAAVIVSPLHF; cdr3_nt: TGTGCCAGTAGTGCAGCCGCGGTAATTGTTTCACCCCTCCACTTT
v_call: TRBV29-1; j_call: TRBJ2-5; d_call: .; clone_size: .; cdr3_aa: CSVGGESQETQYF; cdr3_nt: TGCAGCGTTGGGGGAGAAAGTCAAGAGACCCAGTACTTC
v_call: TRBV12-3/TRBV12-4; j_call: TRBJ2-1; d_call: TRBD1; clone_size: .; cdr3_aa: CASSPMGQGANNEQFF; cdr3_nt: TGTGCCAGCAGTCCGATGGGACAGGGGGCAAACAATGAGCAGTTCTTC
v_call: TRBV4-1; j_call: TRBJ1-2; d_call: .; clone_size: many; cdr3_aa: CASSQAFTANYGYTF; cdr3_nt: TGCGCCAGCAGCCAAGCCTTCACAGCTAACTATGGCTACACCTTC
v_call: TRBV5-5; j_call: TRBJ2-7; d_call: TRBD1; clone_size: once; cdr3_aa: CASSRQLQGDFYEQYF; cdr3_nt: TGTGCCAGCAGTCGTCAATTACAGGGGGATTTCTACGAGCAGTACTTC
v_call: TRBV11-2; j_call: TRBJ2-1; d_call: TRBD2; clone_size: few; cdr3_aa: CASSLDAQSGGAYNEQFF; cdr3_nt: TGTGCCAGCAGCTTAGACGCGCAGTCGGGAGGGGCCTACAATGAGCAGTTCTTC
v_call: TRBV2; j_call: TRBJ1-2; d_call: TRBD1; clone_size: once; cdr3_aa: CASTGQKGAYGYTF; cdr3_nt: TGTGCCAGCACCGGGCAAAAGGGGGCCTATGGCTACACCTTC
v_call: TRBV6-1; j_call: TRBJ2-5; d_call: .; clone_size: many; cdr3_aa: CASRPGVTETQYF; cdr3_nt: TGTGCCAGCAGACCAGGGGTTACGGAGACCCAGTACTTC
v_call: TRBV4-2; j_call: TRBJ2-3; d_call: TRBD2; clone_size: .; cdr3_aa: CASSPGTSGALSKQYF; cdr3_nt: TGTGCCAGCAGCCCTGGGACTAGCGGGGCCCTGAGCAAGCAGTATTTT
v_call: TRBV2; j_call: TRBJ1-2; d_call: .; clone_size: many; cdr3_aa: CASSEFRGDYGYTF; cdr3_nt: TGTGCCAGCAGTGAATTTCGGGGCGACTATGGCTACACCTTC
v_call: TRBV9; j_call: TRBJ1-3; d_call: .; clone_size: many; cdr3_aa: CASSSRTGNTIYF; cdr3_nt: TGTGCCAGCAGCTCTCGGACAGGAAACACCATATATTTT
v_call: TRBV5-1; j_call: TRBJ1-2; d_call: TRBD1; clone_size: many; cdr3_aa: CASSLGGTGGRGYTF; cdr3_nt: TGCGCCAGCAGCCTGGGCGGGACAGGGGGCCGGGGCTACACCTTC
v_call: TRBV13; j_call: TRBJ2-1; d_call: .; clone_size: .; cdr3_aa: CASSLPQLTYNEQFF; cdr3_nt: TGTGCCAGCAGCTTGCCACAGCTTACCTACAATGAGCAGTTCTTC
v_call: TRBV15; j_call: TRBJ1-2; d_call: TRBD1; clone_size: .; cdr3_aa: CATQPGQLYGYTF; cdr3_nt: TGTGCCACCCAACCGGGACAGCTCTATGGCTACACCTTC
v_call: TRBV15; j_call: TRBJ1-5; d_call: .; clone_size: many; cdr3_aa: CATSPRPTVPGYNQPQHF; cdr3_nt: TGTGCCACCAGCCCCCGACCGACAGTCCCTGGCTACAATCAGCCCCAGCATTTT
v_call: TRBV24-1; j_call: TRBJ2-5; d_call: TRBD1; clone_size: many; cdr3_aa: CATSDPGQRETQYF; cdr3_nt: TGTGCCACCAGTGATCCGGGACAGCGGGAGACCCAGTACTTC
v_call: TRBV20-1; j_call: TRBJ2-7; d_call: .; clone_size: .; cdr3_aa: CSAGEQYF; cdr3_nt: TGCAGTGCGGGAGAGCAGTACTTC
v_call: TRBV20-1; j_call: TRBJ1-5; d_call: .; clone_size: many; cdr3_aa: CSARPLNSYQPQHF; cdr3_nt: TGCAGTGCTAGGCCCCTCAACAGCTATCAGCCCCAGCATTTT
v_call: TRBV4-1; j_call: TRBJ1-1; d_call: .; clone_size: .; cdr3_aa: CASSQVNGIAEAFF; cdr3_nt: TGCGCCAGCAGCCAAGTGAACGGGATCGCTGAAGCTTTCTTT
v_call: TRBV10-3; j_call: TRBJ2-7; d_call: .; clone_size: many; cdr3_aa: CAIARNPYEQYF; cdr3_nt: TGTGCCATCGCGAGAAATCCCTACGAGCAGTACTTC
v_call: TRBV20-1; j_call: TRBJ2-1; d_call: .; clone_size: .; cdr3_aa: CSARDFTGSSYNKQFF; cdr3_nt: TGCAGTGCTAGGGACTTTACGGGGAGCTCCTACAATAAGCAGTTCTTC
v_call: TRBV20-1; j_call: TRBJ2-7; d_call: .; clone_size: many; cdr3_aa: CSARREGGYEQYF; cdr3_nt: TGCAGTGCTAGGAGGGAGGGGGGCTACGAGCAGTACTTC
v_call: TRBV2; j_call: TRBJ1-5; d_call: .; clone_size: many; cdr3_aa: CASRPPPGLPHQPQHF; cdr3_nt: TGTGCCAGCCGCCCTCCACCAGGACTACCCCATCAGCCCCAGCATTTT
v_call: TRBV5-4; j_call: TRBJ1-1; d_call: .; clone_size: few; cdr3_aa: CASSTPSAMNTEAFF; cdr3_nt: TGTGCCAGCAGCACTCCGTCAGCAATGAACACTGAAGCTTTCTTT
v_call: TRBV28; j_call: TRBJ1-4; d_call: .; clone_size: .; cdr3_aa: CASSTTQGPNEKLFF; cdr3_nt: TGTGCCAGCAGTACCACACAGGGCCCAAATGAAAAACTGTTTTTT
v_call: TRBV29-1; j_call: TRBJ2-5; d_call: .; clone_size: .; cdr3_aa: CSVGSTQETQYF; cdr3_nt: TGCAGCGTTGGGTCGACACAAGAGACCCAGTACTTC
v_call: TRBV20-1; j_call: TRBJ1-1; d_call: TRBD1; clone_size: many; cdr3_aa: CSARRDRDTEAFF; cdr3_nt: TGCAGTGCTAGACGGGACAGGGACACTGAAGCTTTCTTT
v_call: TRBV10-3; j_call: TRBJ2-3; d_call: .; clone_size: once; cdr3_aa: CAISELHTDTQYF; cdr3_nt: TGTGCCATCAGTGAGCTACACACAGATACGCAGTATTTT
v_call: TRBV5-6; j_call: TRBJ1-5; d_call: TRBD1; clone_size: few; cdr3_aa: CASSPGQGTQPQHF; cdr3_nt: TGTGCCAGCAGCCCGGGACAGGGGACTCAGCCCCAGCATTTT
v_call: TRBV5-6; j_call: TRBJ2-1; d_call: TRBD2; clone_size: few; cdr3_aa: CASSLWGLAAYNEQFF; cdr3_nt: TGTGCCAGCAGCTTGTGGGGACTAGCGGCCTACAATGAGCAGTTCTTC
v_call: TRBV12-3/TRBV12-4; j_call: TRBJ2-7; d_call: .; clone_size: .; cdr3_aa: CASSFAGYEQYF; cdr3_nt: TGTGCCAGCAGTTTTGCCGGATACGAGCAGTACTTC
v_call: TRBV4-2; j_call: TRBJ2-7; d_call: .; clone_size: .; cdr3_aa: CASSQQGLRWKSYEQYF; cdr3_nt: TGTGCCAGCAGCCAACAAGGTCTACGGTGGAAGTCCTACGAGCAGTACTTC
v_call: TRBV30; j_call: TRBJ1-4; d_call: .; clone_size: .; cdr3_aa: CAWSAGRGRSEKLFF; cdr3_nt: TGTGCCTGGAGTGCCGGGAGGGGACGGTCTGAAAAACTGTTTTTT
v_call: TRBV12-3/TRBV12-4; j_call: TRBJ2-4; d_call: .; clone_size: .; cdr3_aa: CASSFEGWGAKNIQYF; cdr3_nt: TGTGCCAGCAGTTTCGAGGGATGGGGAGCCAAAAACATTCAGTACTTC
v_call: TRBV12-3/TRBV12-4; j_call: TRBJ1-1; d_call: .; clone_size: many; cdr3_aa: CASLEGSWNTEAFF; cdr3_nt: TGTGCCAGCCTAGAGGGCAGCTGGAACACTGAAGCTTTCTTT
v_call: TRBV6-1; j_call: TRBJ2-1; d_call: TRBD2; clone_size: .; cdr3_aa: CASSRGTSGSSEQFF; cdr3_nt: TGTGCCAGCAGCCGAGGGACTAGCGGGAGTAGCGAGCAGTTCTTC
v_call: TRBV10-3; j_call: TRBJ2-7; d_call: .; clone_size: .; cdr3_aa: CAISEGQVGYEQYF; cdr3_nt: TGTGCCATCAGTGAAGGGCAGGTGGGTTACGAGCAGTACTTC
v_call: TRBV7-9; j_call: TRBJ2-7; d_call: .; clone_size: many; cdr3_aa: CASSLAGVGYEQYF; cdr3_nt: TGTGCCAGCAGCTTAGCGGGGGTGGGGTACGAGCAGTACTTC
v_call: TRBV28; j_call: TRBJ2-7; d_call: .; clone_size: few; cdr3_aa: CASSSTVHEQYF; cdr3_nt: TGTGCCAGCAGTTCAACAGTTCACGAGCAGTACTTC
v_call: TRBV18; j_call: TRBJ2-7; d_call: .; clone_size: .; cdr3_aa: CASSIKPGISYEQYF; cdr3_nt: TGTGCCAGCAGCATTAAACCAGGGATCTCCTACGAGCAGTACTTC
v_call: TRBV5-1; j_call: TRBJ1-1; d_call: .; clone_size: .; cdr3_aa: CASSLAGMGFTEAFF; cdr3_nt: TGCGCCAGCAGCTTGGCTGGGATGGGATTCACTGAAGCTTTCTTT
v_call: TRBV5-6; j_call: TRBJ2-7; d_call: .; clone_size: .; cdr3_aa: CASSLARGLGEQYF; cdr3_nt: TGTGCCAGCAGCTTGGCCCGGGGGCTCGGGGAGCAGTACTTC